A single sample gave rise to the 8 T cell receptor beta chains below, sequenced in a study of cytomegalovirus exposure and HLA in healthy donors (dated by TCRdb to about 2017). Library construction relied on the immunoSEQ multiplex PCR assay. A mixture of 60 forward primers for TCR Vbeta segments and 13 reverse primers for TCR Jbeta segments was used in the multiplex PCR. TCRdb took over this immuneACCESS table, retaining in-frame rearrangements with V and J assigned. Such tables are incomplete; in checked studies, under half of the missing clones stem from an unresolved V gene, and the remainder is unexplained. The sample table lists 150,000 to 200,000 clones, around 86% of them with a count of one. Jointly, the top ten make up about 2% of the sample. The sample consisted of PBMCs. Every receptor here comes from a human donor in good health.

This clone was seen a single time. The chain employs TRBV4-3 and TRBJ1-2; D remains unclear. Trimming pared 1 base from V and 8 bases from J, leaving 17 bases between. Germline CDR1 and CDR2: LGHNA and YSLEER. This CDR3 contains 15 residues. The CDR3 nucleotides are TGCGCCAGCAGCCAAGGCGGAGGAGAGCTAGGGGGCTACACCTTC. Translating gives CASSQGGGELGGYTF.

This clone was seen once. V and J are TRBV7-8 and TRBJ2-5; 9 bases are a match to TRBD1. The germline V gene has CDR1 SGHVS and CDR2 FQNEAQ. Trimming cost V 2 bases and J 6 bases; bases outside gene matches: 10. The CDR3 extends over 16 amino acids. CDR3 protein: CASSLIRTGGVQTQYF. CDR3 sequence (DNA): TGTGCCAGCAGCTTAATTCGAACAGGGGGCGTCCAGACCCAGTACTTC.

This clone showed up just once. The chain couples TRBV5-4 to TRBJ1-1, with TRBD1 matching over 10 bases. V lost 3 bases to trimming and J lost 4 bases; unmatched junction nucleotides: 6. This CDR3 is 15 amino acids long. Germline CDR1 and CDR2: SGHNT and YYREEE (reference sequence). The CDR3 loop reads CASSSRQGASTEAFF. CDR3 DNA sequence: TGTGCCAGCAGCTCACGACAGGGGGCGAGCACTGAAGCTTTCTTT.

The chain joins TRBV9 to TRBJ1-6; 8 positions match TRBD1. Germline CDR1 and CDR2: SGDLS and YYNGEE. V dropped 4 bases and J dropped 9; count of bases not matched to a gene: 9. The CDR3 loop spans 15 amino acids. CDR3 protein: CASSRGGTGSSPLHF. The CDR3 DNA follows: TGTGCCAGCAGCCGAGGGGGGACAGGATCTTCACCCCTCCACTTT.

V usage is TRBV19 and J usage is TRBJ2-6, with 7 nucleotides matching TRBD1. The CDR3 has 14 residues. Losses at the gene ends were 6 bases for V and 4 bases for J; bases not matched to a gene: 3. CDR1 is LNHDA and CDR2 is SQIVND in the germline V gene (reference sequence). CDR3 sequence reads: CASRRGPGANVLTF. The CDR3 DNA follows: TGTGCCAGTAGGAGGGGGCCGGGGGCCAACGTCCTGACTTTC.

The chain employs TRBV6-1 and TRBJ1-5; the D gene is possibly TRBD1 (6 bases). CDR1 and CDR2 from the germline V gene are MNHNS and SASEGT. The CDR3 runs to 14 residues. Trimming took 8 bases from V and 4 from J, leaving 15 bases between them. The CDR3 sequence: CASVDRASNQPQHF. The DNA for the CDR3 is TGTGCCAGCGTGGACAGAGCCTCAAATCAGCCCCAGCATTTT.

This clone showed up just once. The rearrangement uses TRBV7-2 and TRBJ2-3; D unresolved. The CDR3 sequence is 16 residues long. CDR1 is SGHTA and CDR2 is FQGNSA in the germline V gene. The V and J ends lost 1 base and 1 base respectively, with 12 bases between them. CDR3 sequence (DNA): TGTGCCAGCAGCTTAGATCGAAACCCGGGCACAGATACGCAGTATTTT. The encoded protein is CASSLDRNPGTDTQYF.

The chain recombines TRBV6-5 with TRBJ2-7, with 13 bases identical to TRBD2. Germline V gene data show CDR1 as MNHEY and CDR2 as SVGAGI. This CDR3 contains 14 residues. V shed 6 bases, J shed 5 bases, and the junction held 4 bases outside the gene matches. The CDR3 DNA follows: TGTGCCAGCAGCCGACTAGCGGGGGGTAACGAGCAGTACTTC. Amino acid sequence: CASSRLAGGNEQYF.